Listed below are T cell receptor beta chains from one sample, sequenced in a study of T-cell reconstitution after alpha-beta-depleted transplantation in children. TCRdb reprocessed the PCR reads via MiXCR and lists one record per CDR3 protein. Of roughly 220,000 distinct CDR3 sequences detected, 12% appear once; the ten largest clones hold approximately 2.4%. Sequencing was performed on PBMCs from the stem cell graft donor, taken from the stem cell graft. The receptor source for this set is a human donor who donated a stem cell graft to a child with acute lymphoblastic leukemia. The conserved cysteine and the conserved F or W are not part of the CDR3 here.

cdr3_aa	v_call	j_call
ASRPSGNRNNEQF	TRBV28	TRBJ2-1
ASSYDRGDEKLF	TRBV5-5	TRBJ1-4
ASSLFGNNQPQH	TRBV28	TRBJ1-5
ASSLDRREQF	TRBV5-1	TRBJ2-1
ASSLSDSKNIQY	TRBV7-2	TRBJ2-4
ASSPDSGRETQY	TRBV28	TRBJ2-5
ASSFDGGEQF	TRBV12-3/TRBV12-4	TRBJ2-1
ASSIGQGQTQY	TRBV5-1	TRBJ2-5
ASNNSGKAPADTQY	TRBV28	TRBJ2-3
ASSLARTPYQETQY	TRBV7-2	TRBJ2-5
ASSPDSSPLH	TRBV28	TRBJ1-6
ASSLRTGGRNEQF	TRBV7-2	TRBJ2-1
ASSQFITGANYGYT	TRBV4-3	TRBJ1-2
ATSRGGQETSYGYT	TRBV15	TRBJ1-2
ATSDPPTYEQY	TRBV24-1	TRBJ2-7
ASSLLRDGNTEAF	TRBV4-1	TRBJ1-1
ASRTDTGVGSYNEQF	TRBV3-1	TRBJ2-1
SGGGGTQY	TRBV29-1	TRBJ2-5
ASSNGGYQETQY	TRBV7-3	TRBJ2-5
CASGTSGISYNEQF	TRBV20-1	TRBJ2-1
ASSSWVTTDTQY	TRBV7-9	TRBJ2-3
ASSVQTSGTTDTQY	TRBV5-1	TRBJ2-3
ASSSGDRVGQPQH	TRBV12-3/TRBV12-4	TRBJ1-5
ASSQITDTQY	TRBV3-1	TRBJ2-3
SGNSGTAYGYT	TRBV20-1	TRBJ1-2
ATSREAGLSGNTIY	TRBV15	TRBJ1-3
ASSLTSGRARVQF	TRBV7-6	TRBJ2-1
ASSVYGTGAGEQY	TRBV5-1	TRBJ2-7
ASRPGGRDRSETQY	TRBV19	TRBJ2-5
ASSLVQPVGTIY	TRBV7-2	TRBJ1-3
SASDQGLNTEAF	TRBV20-1	TRBJ1-1
SEREHVYEQY	TRBV29-1	TRBJ2-7
ASSIAGHSTSYEQY	TRBV12-3/TRBV12-4	TRBJ2-7
ASSLAGWCEF	TRBV7-4	TRBJ2-1
SATSPSTDTQY	TRBV20-1	TRBJ2-3
AIRTGGWNEQF	TRBV10-3	TRBJ2-1
ASSSIPDNNYGYT	TRBV5-1	TRBJ1-2
ASSGLAGNTGELF	TRBV12-3/TRBV12-4	TRBJ2-2
ASSRTGGSFDEQF	TRBV27	TRBJ2-1
SAPRGSSYNEQF	TRBV29-1	TRBJ2-1
ASSPTGVETQY	TRBV6-5	TRBJ2-5
ASSSKAGGPYTGELF	TRBV5-1	TRBJ2-2
ASKSEQAIDEQY	TRBV6-2/TRBV6-3	TRBJ2-7
ASSLVGWLYNEQF	TRBV5-1	TRBJ2-1
ASRAGLAGINEQF	TRBV5-1	TRBJ2-1
AISDVSGSSGNTIY	TRBV10-3	TRBJ1-3